Given below is one T cell receptor beta chain in context. The record originates from a study of T cell changes during pregnancy in multiple sclerosis. Sequencing was performed with immunoSEQ multiplex PCR; in TCRdb, only in-frame clones are kept and a portion is missing. This repertoire shows tens of thousands of clones, 90% to 95% found once; its top ten account for around 0.7%. This CDR3 is built from 12 residues. V was pared by 8 bases and J by 1 base, with 8 bases between. Germline values: CDR1 MNHEY, CDR2 SMNVEV (reference sequence). The source of this sequence is a female donor in good health, enrolled as a control in a pregnancy study. V and J are TRBV27 and TRBJ2-5; D might be TRBD2 (6 bases). The starting material was peripheral blood, obtained in the third trimester of pregnancy. The CDR3 sequence is CASGDSQETQYF. Written as DNA, the CDR3 is TGTGCCAGCGGGGACTCCCAAGAGACCCAGTACTTC.